This T cell receptor (beta chain) was sequenced in a study of T cell responses to AZD1222 COVID-19 vaccine. Findings and caveats of the study: Of spike-specific TCRs, nearly half reportedly target regions left unmutated in variants. Spike-specific TCR breadth and depth were elevated following two AZD1222 doses. No repertoire was sampled before or during the peak T cell response, only after it.

Here immunoSEQ multiplex PCR was the method, and the copy in TCRdb shows in-frame clones only, minus some. This sample has 250,000 to 300,000 clones; 94% occur once, and the top ten carry 0.55%. CDR3 length: 14 residues. V lost 1 base to trimming and J lost 4 bases, with 10 bases between them. CDR1 and CDR2 (germline): LGHDT, YNNKEL (reference sequence). Notes on this clone: The antigen remains unidentified.

The input for sequencing was peripheral blood, taken 28 days after the second AZD1222 dose. The chain recombines TRBV3-1 (or the pseudogene TRBV3-2) with TRBJ1-1; D is unresolved. This sequence was found in an adult who received the AZD1222 COVID-19 vaccine. This CDR3 is CASSQVLKGTEAFF. CDR3 in DNA: TGTGCCAGCAGCCAAGTCCTGAAGGGCACTGAAGCTTTCTTT.